This entry lists 8 T cell receptor beta chains sequenced from one sample in a study of T-cell memory formation after mild COVID-19. TCRdb re-analysed the 5' RACE reads in MiXCR, keeping a single row per CDR3 protein. Seen here are hundreds of thousands of distinct CDR3 sequences, 18% observed once, and the top ten hold 12%. Input material: PBMCs or a T cell subset sorted from them (not recorded which). These receptors were obtained from an adult woman who had mild COVID-19 (a few samples of this study predate the infection). Cell type and time point are not known.

The chain uses TRBV6-5 and TRBJ2-5; no reliable D call. V lost 2 bases and J 5 bases, leaving 9 bases between the germline ends. CDR1 is MNHEY, CDR2 SVGAGI, per germline. The CDR3 covers 13 residues. The CDR3 protein is CASSYSQRETQYF. The CDR3 bases are TGTGCCAGCAGTTACAGCCAAAGGGAGACCCAGTACTTC.

This clonotype was seen a few times. V and J are TRBV24-1 and TRBJ2-7, with 10 bases that match TRBD2. This CDR3 is 14 amino acids long. Germline-derived CDR1 and CDR2 are KGHDR and SFDVKD. The V segment lost 3 bases and the J segment 5 bases; nucleotides outside the gene matches: 3. The CDR3: CATSDPGTSDEQYF. Here the CDR3 DNA reads TGTGCCACCAGTGATCCCGGGACTAGCGACGAGCAGTACTTC.

The chain couples TRBV12-3 or TRBV12-4 to TRBJ1-2, with TRBD1 as a possible D gene (6 bases). The CDR3 runs 15 residues. The V end lost 7 bases, the J end lost 9 bases, and 24 bases lay between the germline ends. CDR3 coding DNA: TGTGCCAGCAACCCTAACGCGGGGGCTGTCACGAGCTACACCTTC. The encoded protein is CASNPNAGAVTSYTF.

CDR3 loop: CASSFGGRGQPQHF. The DNA for the CDR3 is TGTGCCAGCAGTTTTGGGGGAAGGGGACAGCCCCAGCATTTT. The rearrangement joins TRBV12-3 or TRBV12-4 to TRBJ1-5, with D maybe TRBD1 (5 bases). The CDR3 sequence is 14 residues long. V was trimmed by 3 bases and J by 7 bases, leaving 13 bases between them.

The V call is TRBV6-6, the J call TRBJ1-5, with D unclear. This CDR3 comprises 15 residues. Germline CDR1 and CDR2: MNHNY and SVGAGI (reference sequence). With 7 bases removed from V and 0 bases from J, the gap between germline ends came to 13 bases. CDR3 bases: TGTGCCAGCACTCTAGACAAGACTAGCAATCAGCCCCAGCATTTT. This encodes CASTLDKTSNQPQHF.

The chain couples TRBV12-3 or TRBV12-4 to TRBJ2-3; D might be TRBD2 (6 bases). This CDR3 is 16 amino acids long. V lost 4 bases to trimming and J lost 2 bases, with 16 bases between them. The CDR3 here is CASSSTAEGNTDTQYF. CDR3 coding DNA: TGTGCCAGCAGTTCCACGGCGGAGGGGAACACAGATACGCAGTATTTT.

This clonotype was detected only a few times. The chain uses TRBV28 and TRBJ1-1; the D gene is possibly TRBD1 (5 bases). CDR3 length equals 13 residues. CDR1 and CDR2 from the germline V gene are MDHEN and SYDVKM. V dropped 4 bases and J dropped 11 bases, with 17 bases sitting between them. The CDR3: CASSSPMTVRAFF. CDR3 bases: TGTGCCAGCAGTTCCCCAATGACAGTCAGGGCTTTCTTT.

V and J are TRBV5-1 and TRBJ1-1; tentative D call: TRBD1 (6 bases). The V gene lost 0 bases and the J gene lost 0 bases, with 12 bases spanning the gap. The CDR3 extends over 16 amino acids. Germline CDR1 SGHRS, CDR2 YFSETQ. In nucleotides, the CDR3 is TGCGCCAGCAGCTTGGATTCAGGGGCGATGAACACTGAAGCTTTCTTT. It codes for CASSLDSGAMNTEAFF.